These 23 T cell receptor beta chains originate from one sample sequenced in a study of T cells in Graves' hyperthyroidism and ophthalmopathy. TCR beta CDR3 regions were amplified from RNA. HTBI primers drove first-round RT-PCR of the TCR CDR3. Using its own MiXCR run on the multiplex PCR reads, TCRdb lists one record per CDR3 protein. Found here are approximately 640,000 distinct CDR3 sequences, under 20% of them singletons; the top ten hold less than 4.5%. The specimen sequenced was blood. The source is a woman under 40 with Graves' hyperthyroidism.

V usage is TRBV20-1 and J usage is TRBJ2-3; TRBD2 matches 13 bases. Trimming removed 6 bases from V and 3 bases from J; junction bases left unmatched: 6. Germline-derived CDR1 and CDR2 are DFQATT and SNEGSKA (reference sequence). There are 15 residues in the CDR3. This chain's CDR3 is CSAPPGLAGTDTQYF. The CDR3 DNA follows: TGCAGTGCCCCACCGGGACTAGCGGGAACAGATACGCAGTATTTT.

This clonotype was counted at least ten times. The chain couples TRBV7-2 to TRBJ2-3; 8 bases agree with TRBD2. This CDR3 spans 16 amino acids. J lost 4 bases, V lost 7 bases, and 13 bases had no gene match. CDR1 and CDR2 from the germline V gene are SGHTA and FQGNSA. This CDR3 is CASTSFTGGGADTQYF. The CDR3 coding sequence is TGTGCCAGCACCTCTTTTACGGGAGGGGGGGCAGATACGCAGTATTTT.

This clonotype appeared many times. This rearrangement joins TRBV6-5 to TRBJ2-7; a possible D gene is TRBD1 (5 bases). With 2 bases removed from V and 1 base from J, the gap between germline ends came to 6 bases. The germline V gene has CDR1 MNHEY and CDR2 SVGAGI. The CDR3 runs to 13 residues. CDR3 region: CASSYRTSYEQYF. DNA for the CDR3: TGTGCCAGCAGTTACCGGACATCCTACGAGCAGTACTTC.

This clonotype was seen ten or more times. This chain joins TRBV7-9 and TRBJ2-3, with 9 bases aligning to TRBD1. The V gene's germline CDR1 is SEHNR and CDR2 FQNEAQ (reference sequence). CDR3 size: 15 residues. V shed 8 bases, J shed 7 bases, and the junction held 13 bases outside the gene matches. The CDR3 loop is CASRPGTGGAYTQYF. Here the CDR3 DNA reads TGTGCCAGCCGACCGGGAACAGGGGGCGCTTATACGCAGTATTTT.

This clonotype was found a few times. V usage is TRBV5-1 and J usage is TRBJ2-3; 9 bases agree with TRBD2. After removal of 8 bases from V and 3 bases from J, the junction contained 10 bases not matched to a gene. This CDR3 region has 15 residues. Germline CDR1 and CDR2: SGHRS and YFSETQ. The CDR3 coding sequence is TGCGCCAGTGGTCAGGCGGGAGGGCAGACAGATACGCAGTATTTT. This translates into CASGQAGGQTDTQYF.

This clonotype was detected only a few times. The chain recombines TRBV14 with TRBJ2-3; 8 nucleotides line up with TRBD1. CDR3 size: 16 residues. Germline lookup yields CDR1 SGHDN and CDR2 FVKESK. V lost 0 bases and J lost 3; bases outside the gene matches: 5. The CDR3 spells CASSQEIQGVTDTQYF. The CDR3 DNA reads TGTGCCAGCAGCCAAGAGATACAGGGGGTGACAGATACGCAGTATTTT.

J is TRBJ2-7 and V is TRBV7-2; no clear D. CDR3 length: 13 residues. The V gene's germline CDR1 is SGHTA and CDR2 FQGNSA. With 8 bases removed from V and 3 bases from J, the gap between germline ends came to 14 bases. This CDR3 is CASRQSDGYEQYF. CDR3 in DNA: TGTGCCAGCCGCCAATCGGACGGCTACGAGCAGTACTTC.

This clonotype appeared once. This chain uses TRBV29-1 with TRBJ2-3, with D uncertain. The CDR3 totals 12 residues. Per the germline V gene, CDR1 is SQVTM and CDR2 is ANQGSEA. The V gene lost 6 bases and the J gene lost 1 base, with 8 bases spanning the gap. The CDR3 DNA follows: TGCAGCGTATTCAGACGCACAGATACGCAGTATTTT. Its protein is CSVFRRTDTQYF.

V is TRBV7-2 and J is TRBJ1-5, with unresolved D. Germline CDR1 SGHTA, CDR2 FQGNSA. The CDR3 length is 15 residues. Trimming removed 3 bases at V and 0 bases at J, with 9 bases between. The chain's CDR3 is CASSFGSYSNQPQHF. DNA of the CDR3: TGTGCCAGCAGCTTTGGGAGTTATAGCAATCAGCCCCAGCATTTT.

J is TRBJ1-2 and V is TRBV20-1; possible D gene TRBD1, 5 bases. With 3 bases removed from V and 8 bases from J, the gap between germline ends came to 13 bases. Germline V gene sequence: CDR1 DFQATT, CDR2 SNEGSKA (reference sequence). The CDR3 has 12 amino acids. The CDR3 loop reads CSASPHAGGYTF. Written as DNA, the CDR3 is TGCAGTGCTAGTCCCCACGCAGGGGGCTACACCTTC.

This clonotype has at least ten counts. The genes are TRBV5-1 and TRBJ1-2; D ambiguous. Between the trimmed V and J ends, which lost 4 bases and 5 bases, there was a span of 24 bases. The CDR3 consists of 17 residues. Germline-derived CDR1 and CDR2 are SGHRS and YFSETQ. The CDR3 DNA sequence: TGCGCCAGCAGCGCCCGGTCCAGAGGAGCTTTACAATATGGCTACACCTTC. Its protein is CASSARSRGALQYGYTF.

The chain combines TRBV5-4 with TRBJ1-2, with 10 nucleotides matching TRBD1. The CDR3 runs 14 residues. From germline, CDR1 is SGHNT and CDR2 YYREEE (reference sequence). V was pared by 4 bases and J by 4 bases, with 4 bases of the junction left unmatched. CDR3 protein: CASSTRQGAYGYTF. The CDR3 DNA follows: TGTGCCAGCAGCACCCGACAGGGGGCCTATGGCTACACCTTC.

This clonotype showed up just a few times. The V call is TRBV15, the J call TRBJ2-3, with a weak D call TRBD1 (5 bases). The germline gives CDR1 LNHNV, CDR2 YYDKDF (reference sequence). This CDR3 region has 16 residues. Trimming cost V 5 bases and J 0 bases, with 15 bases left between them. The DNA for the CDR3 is TGTGCCACCAGCGGTGCTTCATCAGGGAGCACAGATACGCAGTATTTT. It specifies CATSGASSGSTDTQYF.

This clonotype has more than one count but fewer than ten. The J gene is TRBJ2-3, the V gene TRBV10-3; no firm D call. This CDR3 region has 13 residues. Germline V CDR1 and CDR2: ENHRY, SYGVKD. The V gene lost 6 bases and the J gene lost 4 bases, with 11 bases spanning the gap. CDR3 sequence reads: CAIRQYTPDTQYF. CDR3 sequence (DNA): TGTGCCATCAGGCAATATACGCCAGATACGCAGTATTTT.

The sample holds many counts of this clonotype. The CDR3 is CASSSPTRRITYEQYF. CDR3 nucleotide sequence: TGTGCCAGCAGTTCCCCTACCCGACGGATTACCTACGAGCAGTACTTC. The chain links TRBV28 to TRBJ2-7; no firm D call. The CDR3 consists of 16 residues. Per germline, CDR1 MDHEN and CDR2 SYDVKM. V lost 4 bases to trimming and J lost 2 bases, with 18 bases between them.

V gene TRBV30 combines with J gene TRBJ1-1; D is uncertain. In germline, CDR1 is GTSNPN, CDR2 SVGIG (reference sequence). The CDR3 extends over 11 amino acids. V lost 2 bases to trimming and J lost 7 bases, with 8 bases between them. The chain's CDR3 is CAWSRWSEAFF. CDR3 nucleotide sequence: TGTGCCTGGAGTAGGTGGAGTGAAGCTTTCTTT.

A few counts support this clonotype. CDR3 DNA: TGTGCCAGCAGCCGCGGACTAGCGGGATCGGGAGATACGCAGTATTTT. As protein: CASSRGLAGSGDTQYF. The genes are TRBV7-6 and TRBJ2-3; 12 nucleotides match TRBD2. Unmatched junction bases numbered 8, after V lost 5 bases and J lost 5 bases. The CDR3 has 16 residues. Germline CDR1 is SGHVS and CDR2 is FNYEAQ.

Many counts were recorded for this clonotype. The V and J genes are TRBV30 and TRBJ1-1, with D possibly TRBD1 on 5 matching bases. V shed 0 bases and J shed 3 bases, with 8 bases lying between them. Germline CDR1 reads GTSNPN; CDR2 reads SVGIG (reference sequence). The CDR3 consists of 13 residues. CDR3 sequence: CAWSVDTDTEAFF. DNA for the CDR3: TGTGCCTGGAGTGTGGACACGGACACTGAAGCTTTCTTT.

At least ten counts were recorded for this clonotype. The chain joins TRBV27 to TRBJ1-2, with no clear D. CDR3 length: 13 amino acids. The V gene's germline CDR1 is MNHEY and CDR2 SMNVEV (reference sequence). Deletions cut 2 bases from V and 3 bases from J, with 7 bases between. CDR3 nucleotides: TGTGCCAGCAGTTTAACGGTGGACTATGGCTACACCTTC. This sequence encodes CASSLTVDYGYTF.

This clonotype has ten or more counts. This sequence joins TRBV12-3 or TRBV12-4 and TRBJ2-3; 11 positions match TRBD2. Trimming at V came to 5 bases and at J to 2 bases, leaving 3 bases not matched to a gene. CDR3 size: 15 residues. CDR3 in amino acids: CASSRLAGFTDTQYF. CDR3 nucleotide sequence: TGTGCCAGCAGTCGACTAGCGGGGTTCACAGATACGCAGTATTTT.

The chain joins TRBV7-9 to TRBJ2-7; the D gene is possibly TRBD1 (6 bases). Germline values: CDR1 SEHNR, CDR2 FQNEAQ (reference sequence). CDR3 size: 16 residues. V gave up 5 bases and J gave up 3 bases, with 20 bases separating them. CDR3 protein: CASSPSSLDSGYEQYF. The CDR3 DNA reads TGTGCCAGCAGCCCTTCGAGTCTGGACAGCGGCTACGAGCAGTACTTC.

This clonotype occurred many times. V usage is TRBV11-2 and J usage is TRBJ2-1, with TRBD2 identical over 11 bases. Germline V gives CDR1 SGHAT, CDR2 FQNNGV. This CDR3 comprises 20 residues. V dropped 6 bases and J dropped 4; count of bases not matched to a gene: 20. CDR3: CASSRRGLADLLEPYNEQFF. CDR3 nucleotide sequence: TGTGCCAGCAGTCGTAGGGGACTAGCGGACTTACTCGAGCCGTACAATGAGCAGTTCTTC.

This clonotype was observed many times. CDR3 amino acids: CASSGTGGMNTEAFF. The CDR3 bases are TGTGCCAGCAGCGGGACAGGCGGGATGAACACTGAAGCTTTCTTT. This chain uses TRBV2 with TRBJ1-1, with 8 bases identical to TRBD1. The CDR3 sequence is 15 residues long. Germline V CDR1 and CDR2: SNHLY, FYNNEI. V dropped 6 bases and J dropped 0; count of bases not matched to a gene: 6.